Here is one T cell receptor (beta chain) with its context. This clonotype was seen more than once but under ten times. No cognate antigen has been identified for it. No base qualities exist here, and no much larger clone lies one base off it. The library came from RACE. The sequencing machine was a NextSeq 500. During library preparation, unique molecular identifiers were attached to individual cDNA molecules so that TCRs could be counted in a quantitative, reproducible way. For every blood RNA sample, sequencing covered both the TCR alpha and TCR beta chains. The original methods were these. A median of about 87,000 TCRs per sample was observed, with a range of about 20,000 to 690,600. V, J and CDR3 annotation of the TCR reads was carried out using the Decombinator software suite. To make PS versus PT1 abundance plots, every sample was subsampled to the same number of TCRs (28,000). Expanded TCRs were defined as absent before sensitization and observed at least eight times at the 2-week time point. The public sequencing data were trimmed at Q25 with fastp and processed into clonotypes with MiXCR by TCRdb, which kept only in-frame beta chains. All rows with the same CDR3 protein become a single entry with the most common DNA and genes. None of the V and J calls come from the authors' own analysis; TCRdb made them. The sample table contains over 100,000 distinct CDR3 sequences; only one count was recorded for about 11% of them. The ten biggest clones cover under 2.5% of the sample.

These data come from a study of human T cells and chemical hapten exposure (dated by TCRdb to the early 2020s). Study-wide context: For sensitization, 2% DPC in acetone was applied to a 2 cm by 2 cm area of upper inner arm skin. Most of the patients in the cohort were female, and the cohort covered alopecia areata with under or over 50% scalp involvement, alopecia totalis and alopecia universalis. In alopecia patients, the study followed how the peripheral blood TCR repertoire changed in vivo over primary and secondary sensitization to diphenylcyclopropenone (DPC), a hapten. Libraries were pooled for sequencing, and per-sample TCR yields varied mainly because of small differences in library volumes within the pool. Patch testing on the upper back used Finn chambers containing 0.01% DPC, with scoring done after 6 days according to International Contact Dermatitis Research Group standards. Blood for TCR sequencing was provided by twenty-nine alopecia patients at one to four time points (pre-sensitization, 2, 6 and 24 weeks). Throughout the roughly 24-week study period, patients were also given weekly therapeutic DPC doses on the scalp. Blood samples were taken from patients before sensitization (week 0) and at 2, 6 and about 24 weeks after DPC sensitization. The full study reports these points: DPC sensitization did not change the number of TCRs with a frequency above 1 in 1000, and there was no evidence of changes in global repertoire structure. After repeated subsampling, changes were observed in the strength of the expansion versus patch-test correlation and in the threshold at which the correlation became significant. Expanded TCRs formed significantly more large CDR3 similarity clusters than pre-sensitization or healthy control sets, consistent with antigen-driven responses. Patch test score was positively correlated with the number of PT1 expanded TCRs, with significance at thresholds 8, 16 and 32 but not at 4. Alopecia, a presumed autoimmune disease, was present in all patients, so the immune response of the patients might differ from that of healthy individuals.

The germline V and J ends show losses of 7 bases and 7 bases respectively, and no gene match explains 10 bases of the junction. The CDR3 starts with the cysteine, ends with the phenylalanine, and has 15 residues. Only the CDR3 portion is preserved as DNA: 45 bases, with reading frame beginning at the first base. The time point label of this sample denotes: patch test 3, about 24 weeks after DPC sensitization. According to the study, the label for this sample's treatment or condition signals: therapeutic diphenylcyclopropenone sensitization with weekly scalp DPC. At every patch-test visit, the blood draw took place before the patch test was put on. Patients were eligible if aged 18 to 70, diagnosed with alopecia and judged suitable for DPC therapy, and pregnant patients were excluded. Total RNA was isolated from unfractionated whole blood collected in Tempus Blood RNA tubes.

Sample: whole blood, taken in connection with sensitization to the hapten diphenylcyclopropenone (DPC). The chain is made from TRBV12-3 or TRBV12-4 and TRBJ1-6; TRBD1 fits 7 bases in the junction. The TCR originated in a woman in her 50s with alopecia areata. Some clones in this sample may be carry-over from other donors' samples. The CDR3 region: CASTITGRGNSPLHF. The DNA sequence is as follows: TGTGCCAGCACTATTACCGGCAGGGGGAATTCACCCCTCCACTTT.